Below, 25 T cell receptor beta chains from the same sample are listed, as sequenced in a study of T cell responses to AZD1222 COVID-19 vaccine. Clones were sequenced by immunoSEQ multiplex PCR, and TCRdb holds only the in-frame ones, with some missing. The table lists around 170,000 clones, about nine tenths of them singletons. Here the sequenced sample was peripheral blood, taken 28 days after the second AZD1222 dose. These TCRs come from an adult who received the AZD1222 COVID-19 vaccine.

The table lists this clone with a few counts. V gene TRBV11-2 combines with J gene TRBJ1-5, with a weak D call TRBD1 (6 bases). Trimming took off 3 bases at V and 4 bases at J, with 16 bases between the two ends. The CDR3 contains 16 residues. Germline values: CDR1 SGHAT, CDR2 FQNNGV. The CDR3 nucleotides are TGTGCCAGCAGCTTGGGGAGCGCAGGGGATAATCAGCCCCAGCATTTT. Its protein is CASSLGSAGDNQPQHF.

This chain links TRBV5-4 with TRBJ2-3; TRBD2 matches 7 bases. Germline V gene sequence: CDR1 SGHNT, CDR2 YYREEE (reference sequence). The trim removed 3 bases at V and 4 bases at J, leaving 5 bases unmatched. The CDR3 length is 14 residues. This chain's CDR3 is CASSSRLASDTQYF. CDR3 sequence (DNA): TGTGCCAGCAGCTCAAGACTAGCATCAGATACGCAGTATTTT.

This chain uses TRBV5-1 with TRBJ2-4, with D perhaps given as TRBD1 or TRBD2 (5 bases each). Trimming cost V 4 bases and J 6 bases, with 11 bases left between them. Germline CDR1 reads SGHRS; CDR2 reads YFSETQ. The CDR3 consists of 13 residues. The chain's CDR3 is CASSPGTRNIQYF. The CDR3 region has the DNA TGCGCCAGCAGCCCAGGGACGAGAAACATTCAGTACTTC.

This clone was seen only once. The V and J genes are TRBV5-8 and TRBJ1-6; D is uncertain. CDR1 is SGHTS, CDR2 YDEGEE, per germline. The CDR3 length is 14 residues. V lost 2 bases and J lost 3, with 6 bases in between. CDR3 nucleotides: TGTGCCAGCAGCTTAGAAAGCTATAATTCACCCCTCCACTTT. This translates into CASSLESYNSPLHF.

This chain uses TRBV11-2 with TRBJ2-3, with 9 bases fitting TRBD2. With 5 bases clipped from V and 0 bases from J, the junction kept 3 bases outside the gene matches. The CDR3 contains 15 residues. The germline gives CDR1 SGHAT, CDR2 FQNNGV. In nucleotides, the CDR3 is TGTGCCAGCAGCAGACTAGCGGCTAGCACAGATACGCAGTATTTT. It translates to CASSRLAASTDTQYF. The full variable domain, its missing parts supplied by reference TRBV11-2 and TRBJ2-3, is EAGVAQSPRYKIIEKRQSVAFWCNPISGHATLYWYQQILGQGPKLLIQFQNNGVVDDSQLPKDRFSAERLKGVDSTLKIQPAKLEDSAVYLCASSRLAASTDTQYFGPGTRLTVL.

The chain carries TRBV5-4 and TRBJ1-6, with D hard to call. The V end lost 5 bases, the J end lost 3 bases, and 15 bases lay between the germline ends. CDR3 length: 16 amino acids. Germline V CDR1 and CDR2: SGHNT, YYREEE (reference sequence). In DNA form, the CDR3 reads TGTGCCAGCAGTTACGGAACAGAAATCTATAATTCACCCCTCCACTTT. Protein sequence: CASSYGTEIYNSPLHF.

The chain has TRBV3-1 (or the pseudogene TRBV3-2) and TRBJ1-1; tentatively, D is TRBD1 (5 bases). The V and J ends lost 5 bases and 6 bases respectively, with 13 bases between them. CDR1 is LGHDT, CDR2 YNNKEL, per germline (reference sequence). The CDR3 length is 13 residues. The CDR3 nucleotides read TGTGCCAGCAGCAAACATGGGGGTCCTGAAGCTTTCTTT. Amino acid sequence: CASSKHGGPEAFF.

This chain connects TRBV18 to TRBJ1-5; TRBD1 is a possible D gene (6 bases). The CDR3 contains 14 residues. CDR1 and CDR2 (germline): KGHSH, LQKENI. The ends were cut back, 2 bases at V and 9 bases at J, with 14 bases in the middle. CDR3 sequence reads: CASSPADRPGPQHF. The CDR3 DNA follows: TGTGCCAGCTCACCAGCAGACAGGCCGGGGCCCCAGCATTTT.

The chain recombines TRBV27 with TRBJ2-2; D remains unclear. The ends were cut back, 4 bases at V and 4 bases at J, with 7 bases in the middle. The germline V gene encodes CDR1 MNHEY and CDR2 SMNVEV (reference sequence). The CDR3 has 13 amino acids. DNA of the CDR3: TGTGCCAGCAGTTATACGCCCACCGGGGAGCTGTTTTTT. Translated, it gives CASSYTPTGELFF.

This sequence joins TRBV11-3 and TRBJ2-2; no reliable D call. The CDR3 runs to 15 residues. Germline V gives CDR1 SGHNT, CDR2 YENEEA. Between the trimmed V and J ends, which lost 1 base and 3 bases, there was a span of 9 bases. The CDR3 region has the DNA TGTGCCAGCAGCTTAGGCAGCCCCGACACCGGGGAGCTGTTTTTT. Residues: CASSLGSPDTGELFF.

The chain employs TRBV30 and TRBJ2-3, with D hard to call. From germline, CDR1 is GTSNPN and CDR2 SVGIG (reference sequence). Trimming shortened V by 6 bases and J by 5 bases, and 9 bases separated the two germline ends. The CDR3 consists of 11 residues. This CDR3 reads CACGSGDTQYF. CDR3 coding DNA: TGTGCCTGCGGCAGTGGAGATACGCAGTATTTT.

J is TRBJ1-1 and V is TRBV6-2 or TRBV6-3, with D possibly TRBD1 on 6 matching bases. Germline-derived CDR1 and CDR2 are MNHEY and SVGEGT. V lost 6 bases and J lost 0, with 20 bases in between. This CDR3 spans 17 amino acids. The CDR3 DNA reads TGTGCCAGCAGCTGGGAGTGGACAGCCAGGATGAACACTGAAGCTTTCTTT. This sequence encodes CASSWEWTARMNTEAFF.

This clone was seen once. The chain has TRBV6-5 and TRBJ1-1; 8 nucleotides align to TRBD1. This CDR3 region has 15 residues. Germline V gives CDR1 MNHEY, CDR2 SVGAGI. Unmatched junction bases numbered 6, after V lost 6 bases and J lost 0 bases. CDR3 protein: CASSPDRGVNTEAFF. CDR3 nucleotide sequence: TGTGCCAGCAGCCCAGACAGGGGTGTGAACACTGAAGCTTTCTTT.

In DNA, the CDR3 is TGCGCCAGCAGCCCTCAGCCGGGACAGAAAGGCGGCTACACCTTC. It yields the protein CASSPQPGQKGGYTF. The chain employs TRBV4-3 and TRBJ1-2, with 7 bases fitting TRBD1. The CDR3 consists of 15 residues. V dropped 4 bases and J dropped 8; count of bases not matched to a gene: 13. The germline CDR1 and CDR2 sequences are LGHNA and YSLEER.

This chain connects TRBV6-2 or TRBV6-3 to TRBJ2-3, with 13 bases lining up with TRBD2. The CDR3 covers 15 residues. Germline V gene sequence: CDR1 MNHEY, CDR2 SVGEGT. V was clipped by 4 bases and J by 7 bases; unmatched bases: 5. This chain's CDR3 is CASSFGTSGAYTQYF. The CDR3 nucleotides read TGTGCCAGCAGTTTCGGGACTAGCGGGGCATATACGCAGTATTTT.

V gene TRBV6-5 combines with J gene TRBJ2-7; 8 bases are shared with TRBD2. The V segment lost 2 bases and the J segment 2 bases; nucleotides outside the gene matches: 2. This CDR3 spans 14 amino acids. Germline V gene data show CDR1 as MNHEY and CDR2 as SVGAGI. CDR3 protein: CASSYAGGAYEQYF. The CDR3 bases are TGTGCCAGCAGTTACGCGGGAGGTGCCTACGAGCAGTACTTC.

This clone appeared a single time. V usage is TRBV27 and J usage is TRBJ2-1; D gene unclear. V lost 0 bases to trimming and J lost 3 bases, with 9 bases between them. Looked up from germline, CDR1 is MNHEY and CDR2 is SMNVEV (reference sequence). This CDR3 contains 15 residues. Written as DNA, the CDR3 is TGTGCCAGCAGTTTATCCCCCGTTCTCTACAATGAGCAGTTCTTC. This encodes CASSLSPVLYNEQFF.

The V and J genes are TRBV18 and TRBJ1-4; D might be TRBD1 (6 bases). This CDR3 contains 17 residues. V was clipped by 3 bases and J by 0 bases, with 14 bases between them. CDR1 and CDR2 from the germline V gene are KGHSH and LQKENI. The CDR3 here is CASSPNRVPATNEKLFF. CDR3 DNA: TGTGCCAGCTCACCCAACAGGGTGCCGGCAACTAATGAAAAACTGTTTTTT.

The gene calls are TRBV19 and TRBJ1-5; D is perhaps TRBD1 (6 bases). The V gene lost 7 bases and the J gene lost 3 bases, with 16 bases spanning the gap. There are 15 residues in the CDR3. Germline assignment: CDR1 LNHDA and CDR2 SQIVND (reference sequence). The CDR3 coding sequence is TGTGCCAGTATAGGGACCGGGGGCCCCAATCAGCCCCAGCATTTT. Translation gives CASIGTGGPNQPQHF.

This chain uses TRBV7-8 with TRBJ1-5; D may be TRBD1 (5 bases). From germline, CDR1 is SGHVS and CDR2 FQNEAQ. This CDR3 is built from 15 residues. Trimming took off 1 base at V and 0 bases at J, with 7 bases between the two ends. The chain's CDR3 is CASSLGRVSNQPQHF. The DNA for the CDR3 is TGTGCCAGCAGCTTAGGCAGGGTTAGCAATCAGCCCCAGCATTTT.

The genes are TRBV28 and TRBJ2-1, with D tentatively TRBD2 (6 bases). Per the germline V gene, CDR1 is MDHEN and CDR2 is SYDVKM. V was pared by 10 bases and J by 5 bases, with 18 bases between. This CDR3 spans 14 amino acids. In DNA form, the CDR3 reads TGTGCCACCCTACCCATGGGCGGGAACAATGAGCAGTTCTTC. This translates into CATLPMGGNNEQFF.

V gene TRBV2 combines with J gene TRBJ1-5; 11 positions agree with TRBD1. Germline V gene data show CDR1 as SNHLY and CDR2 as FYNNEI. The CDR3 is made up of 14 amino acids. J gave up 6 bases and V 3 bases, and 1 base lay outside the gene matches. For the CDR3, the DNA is TGTGCCAGCAGTGATGGGACAGGGGGTCAGCCCCAGCATTTT. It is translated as CASSDGTGGQPQHF.

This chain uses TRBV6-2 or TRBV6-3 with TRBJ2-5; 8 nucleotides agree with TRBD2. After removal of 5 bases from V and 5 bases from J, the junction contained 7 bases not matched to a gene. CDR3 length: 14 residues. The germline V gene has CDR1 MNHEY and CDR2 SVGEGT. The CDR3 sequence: CASSPGTRGETQYF. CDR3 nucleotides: TGTGCCAGCAGTCCCGGGACTAGAGGGGAGACCCAGTACTTC.

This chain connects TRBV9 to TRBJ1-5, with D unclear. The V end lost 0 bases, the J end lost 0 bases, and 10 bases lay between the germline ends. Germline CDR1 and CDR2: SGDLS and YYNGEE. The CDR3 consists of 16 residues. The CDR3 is CASSVGGGFSNQPQHF. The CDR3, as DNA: TGTGCCAGCAGCGTAGGAGGTGGGTTTAGCAATCAGCCCCAGCATTTT.

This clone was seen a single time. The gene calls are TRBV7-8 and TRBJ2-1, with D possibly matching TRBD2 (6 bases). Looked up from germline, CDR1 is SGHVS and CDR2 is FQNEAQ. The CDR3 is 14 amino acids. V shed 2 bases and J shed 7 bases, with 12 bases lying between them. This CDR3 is CASSLRRDRNEQFF. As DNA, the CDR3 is TGTGCCAGCAGCTTAAGGAGGGACCGGAATGAGCAGTTCTTC.